This T cell receptor beta chain was captured in a study of blood T cell repertoires in COVID-19. Looking at the study overall: Both acute and convalescent COVID-19 samples were obtained from the United States, Italy and Spain.

The germline V gene has CDR1 SGHVS and CDR2 FQNEAQ. CDR3 length: 15 residues. V was pared by 2 bases and J by 0 bases, with 10 bases between. Generated by immunoSEQ multiplex PCR, the TCRdb table keeps only in-frame clones and is missing some. In the table there are nearly 110,000 clones, around 82% of which are singletons. The genes are TRBV7-8 and TRBJ1-1; D is unclear. This sequence was found in a human donor in a cohort sampled during active COVID-19. Sequencing was carried out using peripheral blood. In DNA form, the CDR3 reads TGTGCCAGCAGCTTAACAGATTTCATGAACACTGAAGCTTTCTTT. Its translation is CASSLTDFMNTEAFF.